Shown below are 11 T cell receptor beta chains from a single sample sequenced in a study of blood T cells in healthy people across ages. A J-beta primer mix and a sample-barcoded 5' primer were used in a second PCR of roughly 7 to 12 cycles. TCRdb reprocessed the 5' RACE reads with MiXCR, giving one entry per CDR3 protein. The sample includes more than 550,000 distinct CDR3 sequences, about 20% of them seen just once. The sample consisted of blood. The receptors originated from a man in his sixties or seventies in good health.

Only a few counts were recorded for this clonotype. This sequence joins TRBV7-6 and TRBJ2-1; 7 nucleotides match TRBD2. The CDR3 is 14 residues long. Germline CDR1 and CDR2: SGHVS and FNYEAQ. The junction had 5 bases not matched to a gene; V was cut back by 1 base and J by 8 bases. The CDR3 is CASSLGTRDDEQFF. The DNA for the CDR3 is TGTGCCAGCAGCTTAGGGACTAGAGACGATGAGCAGTTCTTC. The complete variable domain, with remaining parts taken from reference TRBV7-6 and TRBJ2-1, reads GAGVSQSPRYKVTKRGQDVALRCDPISGHVSLYWYRQALGQGPEFLTYFNYEAQQDKSGLPNDRFSAERPEGSISTLTIQRTEQRDSAMYRCASSLGTRDDEQFFGPGTRLTVL.

The chain joins TRBV28 to TRBJ2-2, with 7 bases that match TRBD2. CDR1 is MDHEN and CDR2 is SYDVKM in the germline V gene. V lost 1 base to trimming and J lost 2 bases; unmatched junction nucleotides: 1. The CDR3 covers 15 residues. CDR3 sequence reads: CASSLLGLNTGELFF. As DNA, the CDR3 is TGTGCCAGCAGTTTATTGGGACTAAACACCGGGGAGCTGTTTTTT.

This clonotype was counted a few times. V is TRBV29-1 and J is TRBJ1-1; D not resolved. Germline V lookup: CDR1 SQVTM, CDR2 ANQGSEA. The CDR3 spans 14 residues. V lost 1 base to trimming and J lost 1 base, with 10 bases between them. The CDR3 DNA sequence: TGCAGCGTTGAAGGCACCAAGGGGAACACTGAAGCTTTCTTT. As protein: CSVEGTKGNTEAFF.

This chain connects TRBV19 to TRBJ1-1; 7 bases agree with TRBD1. The CDR3 sequence is 16 residues long. In germline, CDR1 is LNHDA, CDR2 SQIVND (reference sequence). J gave up 1 base and V 5 bases, and 10 bases lay outside the gene matches. CDR3 sequence reads: CASSDHWTGKNTEAFF. Written as DNA, the CDR3 is TGTGCCAGTAGTGACCACTGGACAGGTAAGAACACTGAAGCTTTCTTT.

A few counts support this clonotype. The J gene is TRBJ1-4, the V gene TRBV25-1; TRBD1 might be the D (5 bases). CDR3 length equals 12 residues. Between the trimmed V and J ends, which lost 6 bases and 13 bases, there was a span of 15 bases. The V gene's germline CDR1 is MGHDK and CDR2 SYGVNS. CDR3 in DNA: TGTGCCAGCAGCCAGGGTCTGACCCGACTGTTTTTT. Its translation is CASSQGLTRLFF. Supplemented by reference TRBV25-1 and TRBJ1-4, the full variable domain reads EADIYQTPRYLVIGTGKKITLECSQTMGHDKMYWYQQDPGMELHLIHYSYGVNSTEKGDLSSESTVSRIRTEHFPLTLESARPSHTSQYLCASSQGLTRLFFGSGTQLSVL.

This clonotype is termed medium-sized (0.01 to 0.1%). The rearrangement joins TRBV20-1 to TRBJ1-2; D is unresolved. Between the trimmed V and J ends, which lost 6 bases and 1 base, there was a span of 12 bases. This CDR3 spans 13 amino acids. CDR1 and CDR2 (germline): DFQATT, SNEGSKA (reference sequence). The CDR3 protein is CSASSGNNYGYTF. The DNA of the CDR3 is TGCAGTGCGAGTAGCGGGAATAACTATGGCTACACCTTC.

This clonotype was recorded a few times. CDR3 coding DNA: TGTGCCAGCACCCCCGGACAGGGACCTAGAGAGCAGTACTTC. This codes for CASTPGQGPREQYF. The J gene is TRBJ2-7, the V gene TRBV28; TRBD1 matches 8 bases. The CDR3 runs to 14 residues. The V and J ends lost 7 bases and 7 bases, in that order; junction bases with no gene match: 12. Per germline, CDR1 MDHEN and CDR2 SYDVKM.

This clonotype has only a few counts. The chain links TRBV24-1 to TRBJ1-4, with D perhaps matching TRBD1 (6 bases). Germline assignment: CDR1 KGHDR and CDR2 SFDVKD. V gave up 3 bases and J gave up 5 bases, with 12 bases separating them. The CDR3 spans 15 residues. This CDR3 reads CATSDPGQSNEKLFF. In nucleotides, the CDR3 is TGTGCCACCAGTGATCCCGGACAGTCGAATGAAAAACTGTTTTTT.

This clonotype was seen a handful of times. This rearrangement joins TRBV11-2 to TRBJ2-1, with 14 bases that match TRBD2. With V trimmed by 1 base and J by 8 bases, 4 bases remained unmatched. The CDR3 spans 16 residues. The germline V gene encodes CDR1 SGHAT and CDR2 FQNNGV. CDR3 sequence: CASSLGLAGGQDEQFF. The CDR3 region has the DNA TGTGCCAGCAGCTTAGGACTAGCGGGGGGGCAGGATGAGCAGTTCTTC.

With regard to this clonotype: One end of the junction is discordant with germline, which a read error may explain. The chain links TRBV10-3 to TRBJ1-1; 9 positions match TRBD1. Germline V gene lookup returns CDR1 ENHRY and CDR2 SYGVKD. The CDR3 has 14 residues. The CDR3 is CASKGDRVWPEALF. CDR3 sequence (DNA): TGTGCCTCGAAGGGGGACAGGGTATGGCCCGAAGCTTTATTT.

In its sample, this clonotype was seen many times. The V and J genes are TRBV20-1 and TRBJ1-1; unclear D gene. The germline gives CDR1 DFQATT, CDR2 SNEGSKA (reference sequence). The germline V and J ends were trimmed by 5 bases and 2 bases, with 6 bases remaining between them. The CDR3 has 11 amino acids. In DNA, the CDR3 is TGCAGTGCTCAAACAAACACTGAAGCTTTCTTT. Protein product: CSAQTNTEAFF.